This entry describes one T cell receptor beta chain. The sample comes from a study of blood T cell repertoires in COVID-19. In terms of age and location, participants ranged from about 18 to 95 years and lived in about two dozen US areas. This CDR3 has 10 amino acids. Germline CDR1 SGHAT, CDR2 FQNNGV. Trimming pared 8 bases from V and 6 bases from J, leaving 5 bases between. TCRdb's table, derived via immunoSEQ multiplex PCR, lists solely in-frame clones and lacks some. This sample has 140,000 to 150,000 clones, with 84% found just once. V usage is TRBV11-2 and J usage is TRBJ1-3; D is unclear. Sequenced: PBMCs or T cells enriched from blood (not recorded which). The sequence derives from a woman aged 50 to 60 who had been exposed to COVID-19. The CDR3 sequence: CASGLNTIYF. The CDR3 coding sequence is TGTGCCAGCGGGCTAAACACCATATATTTT. Variable domain in full (rest from reference TRBV11-2 and TRBJ1-3): EAGVAQSPRYKIIEKRQSVAFWCNPISGHATLYWYQQILGQGPKLLIQFQNNGVVDDSQLPKDRFSAERLKGVDSTLKIQPAKLEDSAVYLCASGLNTIYFGEGSWLTVV.